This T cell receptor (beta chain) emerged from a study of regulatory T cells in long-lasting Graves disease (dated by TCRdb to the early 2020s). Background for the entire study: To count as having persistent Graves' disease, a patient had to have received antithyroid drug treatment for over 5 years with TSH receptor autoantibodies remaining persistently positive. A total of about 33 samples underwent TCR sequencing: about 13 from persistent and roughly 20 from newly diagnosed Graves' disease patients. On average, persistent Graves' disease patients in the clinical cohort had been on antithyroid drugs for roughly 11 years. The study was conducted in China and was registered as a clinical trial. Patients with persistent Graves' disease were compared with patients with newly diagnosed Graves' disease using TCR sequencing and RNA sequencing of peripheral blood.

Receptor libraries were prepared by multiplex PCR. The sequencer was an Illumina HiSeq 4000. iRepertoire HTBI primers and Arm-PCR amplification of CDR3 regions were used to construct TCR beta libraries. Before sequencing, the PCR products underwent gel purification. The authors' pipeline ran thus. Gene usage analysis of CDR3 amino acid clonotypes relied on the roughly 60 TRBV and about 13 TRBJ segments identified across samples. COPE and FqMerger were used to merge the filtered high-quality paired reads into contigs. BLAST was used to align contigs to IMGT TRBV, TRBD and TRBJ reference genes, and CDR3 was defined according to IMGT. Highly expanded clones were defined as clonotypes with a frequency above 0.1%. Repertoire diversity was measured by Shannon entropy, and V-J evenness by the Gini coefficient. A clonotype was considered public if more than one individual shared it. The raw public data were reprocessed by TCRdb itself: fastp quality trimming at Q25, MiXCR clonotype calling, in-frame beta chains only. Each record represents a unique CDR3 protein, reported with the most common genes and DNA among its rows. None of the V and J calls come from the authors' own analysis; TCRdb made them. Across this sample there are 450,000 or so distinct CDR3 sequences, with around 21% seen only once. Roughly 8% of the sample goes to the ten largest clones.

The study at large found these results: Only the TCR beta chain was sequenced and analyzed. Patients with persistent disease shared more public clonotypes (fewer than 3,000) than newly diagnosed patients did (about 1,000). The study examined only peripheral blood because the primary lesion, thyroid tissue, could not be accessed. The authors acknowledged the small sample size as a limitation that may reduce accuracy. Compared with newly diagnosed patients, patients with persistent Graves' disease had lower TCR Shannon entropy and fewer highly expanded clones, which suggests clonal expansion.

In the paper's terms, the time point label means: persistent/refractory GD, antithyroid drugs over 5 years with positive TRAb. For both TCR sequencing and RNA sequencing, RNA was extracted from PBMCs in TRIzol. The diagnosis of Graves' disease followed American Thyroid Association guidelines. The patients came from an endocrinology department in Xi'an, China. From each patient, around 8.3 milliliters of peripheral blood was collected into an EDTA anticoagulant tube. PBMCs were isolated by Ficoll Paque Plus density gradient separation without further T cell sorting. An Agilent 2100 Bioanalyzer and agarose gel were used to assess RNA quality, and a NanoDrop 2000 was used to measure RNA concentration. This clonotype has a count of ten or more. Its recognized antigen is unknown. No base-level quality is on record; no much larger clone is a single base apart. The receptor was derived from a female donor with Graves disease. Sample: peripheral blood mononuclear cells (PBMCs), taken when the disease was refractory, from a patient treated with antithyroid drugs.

At the DNA level, the sequence is TGTGCCAGCAGTTGGCTAGCGGGACCGAACACCGGGGAGCTGTTTTTT. It translates to CASSWLAGPNTGELFF. The chain was built from TRBV2 and TRBJ2-2, with 9 central nucleotides matching TRBD2. From the germline V gene, CDR1 is SNHLY and CDR2 is FYNNEI. Including cysteine and phenylalanine, the CDR3 has 16 amino acids. Of all the DNA, just the CDR3 is kept, 48 bases in frame from base 1. Trimming leaves V shorter by 5 bases and J shorter by 0 bases, with the junction holding 4 bases beyond the gene matches.